This record covers a single T cell receptor beta chain. Original handling: Amplified reference gene primers provided the basis for estimating nucleated cell counts. Repertoires were generated with immunoSEQ multiplex PCR, while TCRdb's copy carries only in-frame clones and drops some. V, J and clone size are taken as reported in that table, and D and trimming were inferred from the DNA itself. The sample carries about 440,000 clones, roughly 90% recorded once. This sample was included in a study of blood T cell repertoires in COVID-19. On the study more broadly: Sites in the United States, Italy and Spain provided acute and convalescent COVID-19 samples. Sample material is recorded as cDNA or gDNA derived from T cells, B-cell-depleted T cells, or PBMCs.

The TCR comes from a woman between 25 and 40 years old with acute or convalescent COVID-19. Specimen: peripheral blood.

The CDR3 is CASLRDRGPNEQFF. DNA for the CDR3: TGTGCCAGCCTCCGGGACAGGGGACCTAATGAGCAGTTCTTC. The gene calls are TRBV2 and TRBJ2-1, with 10 bases fitting TRBD1. J was trimmed by 7 bases and V by 8 bases; bases with no gene match: 8. Germline V gene data show CDR1 as SNHLY and CDR2 as FYNNEI. The CDR3 totals 14 residues.